This TCR beta chain was recovered during a study of brain T cells in children with intractable seizures. TCRdb's table, derived via immunoSEQ multiplex PCR, lists solely in-frame clones and lacks some. Of around 80,000 clones in the sample, around nine tenths were seen once. Surgery cases with the highest brain T cell transcript signatures were chosen for sequencing. Study results and limitations: Pre- and post-surgery blood differed in depth, so pre-surgery absences may be undersampling.

V gave up 5 bases and J gave up 2 bases; unmatched junction bases: 2. CDR1 and CDR2 from the germline V gene are MNHNY and SVGAGI (reference sequence). This CDR3 spans 13 amino acids. This clone was detected a few times. Its specificity is not known. The TCR comes from a girl aged 2-9 years with Rasmussen encephalitis and intractable seizures. The rearrangement links TRBV6-6 to TRBJ1-2; 7 bases are shared with TRBD1. The sample consisted of peripheral blood, taken at surgery. CDR3 in amino acids: CASSPGQNYGYTF. CDR3 in DNA: TGTGCCAGCAGTCCGGGACAGAACTATGGCTACACCTTC.